Presented here are 20 T cell receptor beta chains from one specimen sequenced in a study of CD8 T cells in Susac syndrome. Random hexamers primed reverse transcription of about 0.45 to 1 ug RNA. TCRdb processed the immunoSEQ multiplex PCR reads anew with MiXCR; each CDR3 protein has one entry. The repertoire includes 250,000 to 300,000 distinct CDR3 sequences, roughly 85% of them detected once, and roughly 0.21% sits in the top ten. Source material: CD8+ T cells from PBMCs. These receptor sequences come from a human donor with multiple sclerosis.

Here the CDR3 reads CSAPGLRGSLDNEQFF. The DNA for the CDR3 is TGCAGTGCTCCAGGTCTTCGCGGAAGTCTGGACAATGAGCAGTTCTTC. The rearrangement joins TRBV20-1 to TRBJ2-1; D gene unclear. Per the germline V gene, CDR1 is DFQATT and CDR2 is SNEGSKA (reference sequence). V was cut by 5 bases and J by 5 bases, with 22 bases left in between. The CDR3 sequence is 16 residues long.

The table lists this clonotype with a few counts. The V and J genes are TRBV7-8 and TRBJ2-7; TRBD2 matches 14 bases. The CDR3 totals 13 residues. The V gene end was trimmed by 5 bases and the J gene end by 11 bases; junction bases not matched to a gene: 5. Germline CDR1 and CDR2: SGHVS and FQNEAQ. The CDR3 nucleotides are TGTGCCAGCAGCCGCGGACTAGCGGGAGGAGAGTACTTC. Translation gives CASSRGLAGGEYF.

The chain links TRBV9 to TRBJ2-1; D tentatively reads TRBD1 or TRBD2 (6 bases each). The germline CDR1 and CDR2 sequences are SGDLS and YYNGEE. V gave up 3 bases and J gave up 8 bases, with 21 bases separating them. This CDR3 has 16 residues. For the CDR3, the DNA is TGTGCCAGCAGCGAACCCGGGGGCGTCCCCCTAGATGAGCAGTTCTTC. It is translated as CASSEPGGVPLDEQFF.

The chain has TRBV19 and TRBJ2-1; D is ambiguous. The CDR3 contains 15 residues. The germline V gene encodes CDR1 LNHDA and CDR2 SQIVND (reference sequence). V lost 1 base, J lost 0 bases, and 7 bases lay in between. CDR3 protein: CASSIGLSSYNEQFF. The CDR3 bases are TGTGCCAGTAGTATAGGCCTTAGCTCCTACAATGAGCAGTTCTTC.

This sequence joins TRBV29-1 and TRBJ2-7; possibly TRBD2 for D (6 bases). CDR1 and CDR2 from the germline V gene are SQVTM and ANQGSEA. V lost 7 bases to trimming and J lost 5 bases, with 18 bases between them. The CDR3 loop spans 13 amino acids. The CDR3 DNA follows: TGCAGCGCCCGCCGGGGGTTGAGCCACGAGCAGTACTTC. This translates into CSARRGLSHEQYF.

The CDR3 coding sequence is TGTGCCAGCAGTCCCCGAGGACTGCCGGGTCGAGATACGCAGTATTTT. It is translated as CASSPRGLPGRDTQYF. The chain carries TRBV6-2 or TRBV6-3 and TRBJ2-3; D may be TRBD2 (5 bases). The germline V and J ends were trimmed by 5 bases and 5 bases, with 20 bases remaining between them. The CDR3 covers 16 residues. Per the germline V gene, CDR1 is MNHEY and CDR2 is SVGEGT.

This rearrangement joins TRBV30 to TRBJ2-7; D gene uncertain. Deletions cut 0 bases from V and 1 base from J, with 10 bases between. Germline-derived CDR1 and CDR2 are GTSNPN and SVGIG (reference sequence). The CDR3 covers 14 residues. The CDR3 sequence is CAWSVMGGSYEQYF. For the CDR3, the DNA is TGTGCCTGGAGTGTAATGGGCGGATCCTACGAGCAGTACTTC.

The rearrangement uses TRBV25-1 and TRBJ1-1; 8 nucleotides agree with TRBD1. Germline V gives CDR1 MGHDK, CDR2 SYGVNS. J gave up 1 base and V 5 bases, and 21 bases lay outside the gene matches. The CDR3 has 20 amino acids. CDR3 region: CASSTQIRTGWKFANTEAFF. The CDR3 DNA reads as TGTGCCAGCAGTACCCAAATTCGGACAGGGTGGAAATTCGCGAACACTGAAGCTTTCTTT.

This chain connects TRBV6-2 or TRBV6-3 to TRBJ1-3, with 8 bases lining up with TRBD1. CDR1 is MNHEY, CDR2 SVGEGT, per germline. The ends lost 6 bases at V and 4 bases at J; junction bases unmatched: 11. CDR3 length: 16 residues. In DNA form, the CDR3 reads TGTGCCAGCAGCACCGCTCGGACAGGGCTCGGAAACACCATATATTTT. Its translation is CASSTARTGLGNTIYF.

This clonotype appeared a single time. The chain carries TRBV24-1 and TRBJ2-2, with D perhaps TRBD1 (5 bases). Germline CDR1 and CDR2: KGHDR and SFDVKD. The CDR3 runs 14 residues. The V gene lost 7 bases and the J gene lost 1 base, with 9 bases spanning the gap. The CDR3 nucleotides read TGTGCCACCAGCCCGACAGAGAACACCGGGGAGCTGTTTTTT. Amino acids: CATSPTENTGELFF.

The V and J genes are TRBV4-3 and TRBJ1-5; 7 bases map to TRBD1. This CDR3 contains 16 residues. Per germline, CDR1 LGHNA and CDR2 YSLEER. Trimming took 4 bases from V and 7 from J; bases not matched to a gene: 13. DNA of the CDR3: TGCGCCAGCAGCCCCAGGGCCCGGGACAGCTTGCAGCCCCAGCATTTT. It codes for CASSPRARDSLQPQHF.

The chain combines TRBV21-1 with TRBJ1-1. TRBV21-1 is noted as a pseudogene. The CDR3 consists of 12 residues. The chain's CDR3 is CASSNQVPEAFF. CDR3 coding DNA: TGTGCCAGCAGCAACCAGGTCCCTGAAGCTTTCTTT.

A remark on this clonotype: Since the CDR3 does not end with the conserved phenylalanine or tryptophan, this likely comes from a read error. The chain links TRBV6-5 to TRBJ2-1; D is ambiguous. CDR1 is MNHEY and CDR2 is SVGAGI in the germline V gene. The CDR3 length is 15 residues. Trimming took off 2 bases at V and 8 bases at J, with 16 bases between the two ends. For the CDR3, the DNA is TGTGCCAGCAGTTACGACGGTATACGGGCCGATGAGCAGTTCCTC. Translation: CASSYDGIRADEQFL.

This chain uses TRBV29-1 with TRBJ1-3, with D hard to call. This CDR3 is 14 amino acids long. The germline V gene has CDR1 SQVTM and CDR2 ANQGSEA. The ends were cut back, 7 bases at V and 0 bases at J, with 13 bases in the middle. This CDR3 reads CSAEPYLSGNTIYF. CDR3 sequence (DNA): TGCAGCGCCGAGCCGTACCTCTCTGGAAACACCATATATTTT.

The V gene is TRBV3-1, the J gene TRBJ2-7, with a tentative D call TRBD2 (7 bases). The CDR3 runs 15 residues. Deletions cut 3 bases from V and 2 bases from J, with 14 bases between. Germline CDR1 reads LGHDT; CDR2 reads YNNKEL (reference sequence). This CDR3 is CASSQPGGSPYEQYF. CDR3 DNA sequence: TGTGCCAGCAGCCAGCCGGGGGGCTCACCCTACGAGCAGTACTTC.

V and J are TRBV4-3 and TRBJ1-1; D not certain. The germline V gene encodes CDR1 LGHNA and CDR2 YSLEER. The CDR3 extends over 15 amino acids. The V end lost 4 bases, the J end lost 2 bases, and 14 bases lay between the germline ends. The CDR3 sequence: CASSPYRADNTEAFF. In nucleotides, the CDR3 is TGCGCCAGCAGCCCGTATAGGGCAGATAACACTGAAGCTTTCTTT.

V usage is TRBV28 and J usage is TRBJ2-7; 10 bases map to TRBD2. Germline V gene lookup returns CDR1 MDHEN and CDR2 SYDVKM. The CDR3 runs 14 residues. V lost 5 bases and J lost 13; bases outside the gene matches: 14. The CDR3 protein is CASSPGVLAGSQYF. The CDR3, as DNA: TGTGCCAGCAGTCCTGGGGTACTAGCGGGGTCGCAATACTTC.

This clonotype showed up just a few times. The chain joins TRBV10-3 to TRBJ1-5; a possible D gene is TRBD1 (5 bases). The V and J ends lost 3 bases and 7 bases respectively, with 19 bases between them. Germline V CDR1 and CDR2: ENHRY, SYGVKD. The CDR3 has 16 residues. CDR3 loop: CAISEVSSGTGQPQHF. The CDR3, as DNA: TGTGCCATCAGTGAAGTGAGTTCAGGGACGGGACAGCCCCAGCATTTT.

CDR3 amino acids: CASSQDASLTGGTEAFF. In DNA, the CDR3 is TGCGCCAGCAGCCAAGACGCCTCCTTGACAGGGGGTACTGAAGCTTTCTTT. The V gene is TRBV4-3, the J gene TRBJ1-1; TRBD1 matches at 9 bases. The CDR3 covers 17 residues. Germline CDR1 and CDR2: LGHNA and YSLEER. The junction had 10 bases not matched to a gene; V was cut back by 0 bases and J by 5 bases.

V is TRBV19 and J is TRBJ2-1; D gene ambiguous. The CDR3 spans 14 residues. V dropped 1 base and J dropped 6 bases, with 10 bases sitting between them. Germline V gives CDR1 LNHDA, CDR2 SQIVND (reference sequence). CDR3 sequence (DNA): TGTGCCAGTAGTATAGTGCCCTCGGGCAATGAGCAGTTCTTC. Encoded protein: CASSIVPSGNEQFF.